Listed below are T cell receptor beta chains from one sample, sequenced in a study of blood T cell repertoires in COVID-19. Sequenced by immunoSEQ multiplex PCR; TCRdb stores in-frame clones only, minus some. The sample lists under 120,000 clones; approximately 92% were seen once. Material for sequencing was peripheral blood. These receptors all stem from an elderly woman with acute or convalescent COVID-19. Both conserved end residues are trimmed from each CDR3. A D gene is named only where the DNA matches it firmly. Clone size appears in some rows only: once, few, many, or a class for an expanded clone.

j_call: TRBJ1-3; clone_size: NA; v_call: TRBV28; d_call: NA; cdr3_aa: ASSLPENTIY
j_call: TRBJ1-3; clone_size: once; v_call: TRBV5-1; d_call: NA; cdr3_aa: ASSWGQGGGNTIY
j_call: TRBJ2-3; clone_size: NA; v_call: TRBV10-2; d_call: NA; cdr3_aa: ASSEFGLPSTDTQY
j_call: TRBJ1-2; clone_size: NA; v_call: TRBV4-1; d_call: TRBD1; cdr3_aa: ASSPTGDYGYT
j_call: TRBJ1-2; clone_size: NA; v_call: TRBV21-1; d_call: NA; cdr3_aa: ASSKTGGTGGFSGGYT
j_call: TRBJ2-5; clone_size: NA; v_call: TRBV13; d_call: NA; cdr3_aa: ASSFRVQETQY
j_call: TRBJ1-2; clone_size: NA; v_call: TRBV28; d_call: TRBD1; cdr3_aa: ASSLLAGGVSYGYT
j_call: TRBJ2-1; clone_size: NA; v_call: TRBV12-3/TRBV12-4; d_call: NA; cdr3_aa: ASSLISDEQF
j_call: TRBJ1-3; clone_size: NA; v_call: TRBV9; d_call: NA; cdr3_aa: ASSDRSAAGNTIY
j_call: TRBJ2-2; clone_size: NA; v_call: TRBV2; d_call: TRBD1; cdr3_aa: ASSEGDRGKTGELF
j_call: TRBJ1-1; clone_size: NA; v_call: TRBV4-2; d_call: NA; cdr3_aa: ASSQERTAEAF
j_call: TRBJ2-3; clone_size: once; v_call: TRBV7-9; d_call: TRBD2; cdr3_aa: ASSPGTSRDTQY
j_call: TRBJ2-7; clone_size: NA; v_call: TRBV29-1; d_call: NA; cdr3_aa: SVEYGDTYEQY
j_call: TRBJ2-1; clone_size: NA; v_call: TRBV7-6; d_call: NA; cdr3_aa: ASSLINGNEQF
j_call: TRBJ1-6; clone_size: NA; v_call: TRBV11-3; d_call: NA; cdr3_aa: ASSLDKRGWDSPLH
j_call: TRBJ1-2; clone_size: NA; v_call: TRBV7-9; d_call: TRBD1; cdr3_aa: ASSLRDRSLGYT
j_call: TRBJ1-3; clone_size: NA; v_call: TRBV4-1; d_call: TRBD1; cdr3_aa: ASSQRTGAGNTIY
j_call: TRBJ1-2; clone_size: NA; v_call: TRBV7-9; d_call: NA; cdr3_aa: ASSLGIGGSLGYT
j_call: TRBJ2-7; clone_size: NA; v_call: TRBV27; d_call: NA; cdr3_aa: ASSLRFSNEQY
j_call: TRBJ1-2; clone_size: few; v_call: TRBV9; d_call: TRBD1; cdr3_aa: ASSPRDSDPNYGYT
j_call: TRBJ2-2; clone_size: NA; v_call: TRBV2; d_call: TRBD1; cdr3_aa: ASRVQGVITGELF
j_call: TRBJ2-2; clone_size: NA; v_call: TRBV5-1; d_call: NA; cdr3_aa: ASSLAGIANTGELF
j_call: TRBJ2-1; clone_size: NA; v_call: TRBV7-6; d_call: TRBD1; cdr3_aa: ASSFPGEGGFGLANNEQF
j_call: TRBJ1-1; clone_size: NA; v_call: TRBV5-1; d_call: NA; cdr3_aa: ASSLLGRDTEAF
j_call: TRBJ2-3; clone_size: NA; v_call: TRBV6-4; d_call: NA; cdr3_aa: ASRTRTDTQY
j_call: TRBJ2-3; clone_size: NA; v_call: TRBV6-6; d_call: TRBD1; cdr3_aa: ASSRQGGTDTQY
j_call: TRBJ2-1; clone_size: NA; v_call: TRBV9; d_call: NA; cdr3_aa: ASSSRDTAHEQF